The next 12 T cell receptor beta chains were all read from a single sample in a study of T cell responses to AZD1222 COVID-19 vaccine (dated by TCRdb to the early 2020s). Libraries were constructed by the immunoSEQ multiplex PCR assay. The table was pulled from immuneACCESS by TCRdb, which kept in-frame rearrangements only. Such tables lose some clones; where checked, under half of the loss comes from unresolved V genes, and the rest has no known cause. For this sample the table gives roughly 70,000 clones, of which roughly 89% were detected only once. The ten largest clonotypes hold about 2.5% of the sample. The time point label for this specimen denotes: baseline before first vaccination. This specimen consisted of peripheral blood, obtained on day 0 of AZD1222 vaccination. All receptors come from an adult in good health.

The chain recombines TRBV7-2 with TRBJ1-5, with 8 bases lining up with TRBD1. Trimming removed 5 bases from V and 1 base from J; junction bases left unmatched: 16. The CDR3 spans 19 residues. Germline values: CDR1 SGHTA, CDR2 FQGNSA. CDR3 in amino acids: CASSAHRTGFFLSNQPQHF. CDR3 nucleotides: TGTGCCAGCAGCGCGCACAGGACAGGGTTTTTCCTGAGCAATCAGCCCCAGCATTTT.

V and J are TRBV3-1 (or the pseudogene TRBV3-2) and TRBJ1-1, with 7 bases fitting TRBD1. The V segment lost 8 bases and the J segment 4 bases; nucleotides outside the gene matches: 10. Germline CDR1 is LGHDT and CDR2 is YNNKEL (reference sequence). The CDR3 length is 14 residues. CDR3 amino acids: CASEHRGVGTEAFF. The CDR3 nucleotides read TGTGCCAGCGAGCACAGGGGCGTTGGCACTGAAGCTTTCTTT.

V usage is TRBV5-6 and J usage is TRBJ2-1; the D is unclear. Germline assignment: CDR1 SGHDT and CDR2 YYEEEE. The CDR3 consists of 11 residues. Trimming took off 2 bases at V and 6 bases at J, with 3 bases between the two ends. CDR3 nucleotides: TGTGCCAGCAGCTTAACCAATGAGCAGTTCTTC. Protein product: CASSLTNEQFF.

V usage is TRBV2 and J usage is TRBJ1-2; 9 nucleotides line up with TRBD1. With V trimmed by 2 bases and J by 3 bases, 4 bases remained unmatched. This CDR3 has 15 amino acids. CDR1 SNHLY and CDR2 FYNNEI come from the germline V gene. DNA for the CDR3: TGTGCCAGCAGTGAACTGACAGGGGGTTACTATGGCTACACCTTC. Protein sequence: CASSELTGGYYGYTF.

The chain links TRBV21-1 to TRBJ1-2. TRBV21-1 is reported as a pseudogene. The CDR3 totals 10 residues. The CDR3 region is CASGGGGYTF. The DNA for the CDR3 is TGTGCCAGCGGGGGTGGGGGCTACACCTTC.

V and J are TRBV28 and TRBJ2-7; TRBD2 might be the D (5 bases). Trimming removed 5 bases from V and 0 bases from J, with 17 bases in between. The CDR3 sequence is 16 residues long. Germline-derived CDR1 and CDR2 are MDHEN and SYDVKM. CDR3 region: CASSAEESGSSYEQYF. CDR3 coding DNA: TGTGCCAGCAGTGCGGAAGAGAGCGGAAGCTCCTACGAGCAGTACTTC.

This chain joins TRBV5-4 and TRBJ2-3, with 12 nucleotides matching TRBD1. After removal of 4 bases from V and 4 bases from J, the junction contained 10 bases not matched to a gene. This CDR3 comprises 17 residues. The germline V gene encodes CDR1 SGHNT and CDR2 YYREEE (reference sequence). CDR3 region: CASSPAPGQGAPDTQYF. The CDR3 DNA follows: TGTGCCAGCAGCCCCGCACCGGGACAGGGGGCCCCAGATACGCAGTATTTT.

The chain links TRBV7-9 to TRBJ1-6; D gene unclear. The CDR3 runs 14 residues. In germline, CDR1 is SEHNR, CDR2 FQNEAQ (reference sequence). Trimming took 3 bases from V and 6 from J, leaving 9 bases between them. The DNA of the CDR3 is TGTGCCAGCAGCTTCGGGCAGCTTAATTCACCCCTCCACTTT. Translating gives CASSFGQLNSPLHF.

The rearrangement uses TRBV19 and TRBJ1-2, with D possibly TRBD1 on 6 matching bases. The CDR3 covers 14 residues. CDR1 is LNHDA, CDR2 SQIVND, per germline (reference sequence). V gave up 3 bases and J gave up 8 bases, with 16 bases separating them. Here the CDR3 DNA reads TGTGCCAGTAGTATCGGGCAGGGGAGCGGCGGCTACACCTTC. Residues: CASSIGQGSGGYTF.

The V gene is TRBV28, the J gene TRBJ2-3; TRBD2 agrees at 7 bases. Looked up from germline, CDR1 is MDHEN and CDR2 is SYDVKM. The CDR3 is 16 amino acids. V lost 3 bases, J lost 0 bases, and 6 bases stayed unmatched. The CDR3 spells CASSFSLAASTDTQYF. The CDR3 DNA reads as TGTGCCAGCAGTTTTTCCCTAGCGGCTAGCACAGATACGCAGTATTTT.

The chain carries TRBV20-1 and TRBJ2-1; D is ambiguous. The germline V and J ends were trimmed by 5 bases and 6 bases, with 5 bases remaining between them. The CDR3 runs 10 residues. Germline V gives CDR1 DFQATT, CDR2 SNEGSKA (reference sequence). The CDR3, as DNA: TGCAGTGCTCCCGGCAATGAGCAGTTCTTC. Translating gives CSAPGNEQFF.

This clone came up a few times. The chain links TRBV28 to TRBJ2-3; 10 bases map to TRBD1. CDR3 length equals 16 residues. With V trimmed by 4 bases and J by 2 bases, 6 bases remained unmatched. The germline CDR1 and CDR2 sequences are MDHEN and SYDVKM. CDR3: CASSSDRGGSTDTQYF. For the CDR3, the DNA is TGTGCCAGCAGTTCGGACAGGGGGGGTTCCACAGATACGCAGTATTTT.